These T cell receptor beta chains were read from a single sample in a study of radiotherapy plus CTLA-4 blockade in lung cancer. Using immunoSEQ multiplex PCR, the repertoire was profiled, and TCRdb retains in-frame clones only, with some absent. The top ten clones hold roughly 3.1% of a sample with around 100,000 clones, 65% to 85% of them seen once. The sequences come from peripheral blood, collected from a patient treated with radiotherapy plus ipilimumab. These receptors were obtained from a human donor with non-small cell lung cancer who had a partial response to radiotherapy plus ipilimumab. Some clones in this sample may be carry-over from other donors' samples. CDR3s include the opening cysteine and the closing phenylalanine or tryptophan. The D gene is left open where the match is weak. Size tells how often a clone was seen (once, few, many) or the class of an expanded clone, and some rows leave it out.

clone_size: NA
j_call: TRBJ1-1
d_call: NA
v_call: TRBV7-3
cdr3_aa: CASSLYVETEAFF
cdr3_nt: TGTGCCAGCAGCTTATATGTTGAGACTGAAGCTTTCTTT

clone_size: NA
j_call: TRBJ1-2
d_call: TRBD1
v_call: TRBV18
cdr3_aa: CASSLISGTGPDGYTF
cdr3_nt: TGTGCCAGCTCACTCATCTCCGGGACAGGACCCGATGGCTACACCTTC

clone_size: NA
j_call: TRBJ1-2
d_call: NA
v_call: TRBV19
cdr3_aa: CASSIARESYGYTF
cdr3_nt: TGTGCCAGTAGTATAGCTCGGGAATCCTATGGCTACACCTTC

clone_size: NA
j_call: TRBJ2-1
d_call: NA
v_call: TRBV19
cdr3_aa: CASAVSRNEQFF
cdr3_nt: TGTGCCAGTGCAGTGTCTAGGAATGAGCAGTTCTTC

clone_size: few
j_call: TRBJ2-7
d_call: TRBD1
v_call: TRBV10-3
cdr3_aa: CAMGTGTGSYEQYF
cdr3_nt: TGTGCCATGGGGACCGGGACAGGGAGCTACGAGCAGTACTTC

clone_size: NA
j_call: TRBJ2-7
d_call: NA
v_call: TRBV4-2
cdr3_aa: CASSQGYSRGYEQYF
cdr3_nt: TGTGCCAGCAGCCAAGGATACTCCAGGGGCTACGAGCAGTACTTC

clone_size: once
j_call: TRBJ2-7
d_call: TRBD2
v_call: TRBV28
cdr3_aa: CASSLLLAGGHEQYF
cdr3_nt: TGTGCCAGCAGTTTGCTGCTAGCGGGAGGCCACGAGCAGTACTTC

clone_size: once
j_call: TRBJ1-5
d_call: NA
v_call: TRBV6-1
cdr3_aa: CASREWGGRNQPQHF
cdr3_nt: TGTGCCAGCAGAGAATGGGGGGGCCGCAATCAGCCCCAGCATTTT

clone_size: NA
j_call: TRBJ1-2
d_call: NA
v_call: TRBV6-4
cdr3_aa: CAPQVVPGSYFYGYTF
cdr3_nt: TGTGCCCCTCAGGTCGTGCCGGGATCCTACTTCTATGGCTACACCTTC

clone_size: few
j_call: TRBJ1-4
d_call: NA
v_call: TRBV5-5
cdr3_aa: CASSPETNEKLFF
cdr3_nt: TGTGCCAGCAGCCCGGAGACTAATGAAAAACTGTTTTTT

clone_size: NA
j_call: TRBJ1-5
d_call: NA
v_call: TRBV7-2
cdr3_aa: CASSLVWGEPQHF
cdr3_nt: TGTGCCAGCAGCTTAGTTTGGGGAGAGCCCCAGCATTTT

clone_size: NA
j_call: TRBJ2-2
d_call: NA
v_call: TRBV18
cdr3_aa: CASSPQRGGELFF
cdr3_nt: TGTGCCAGCTCACCACAGCGAGGCGGGGAGCTGTTTTTT

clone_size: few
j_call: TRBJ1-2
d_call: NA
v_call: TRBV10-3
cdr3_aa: CAISEGAAGYTF
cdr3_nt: TGTGCCATCAGTGAGGGAGCAGCCGGCTACACCTTC

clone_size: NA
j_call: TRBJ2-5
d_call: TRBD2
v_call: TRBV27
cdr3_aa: CASSLSSGAQETQYF
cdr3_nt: TGTGCCAGCAGTTTGTCTAGCGGGGCCCAAGAGACCCAGTACTTC

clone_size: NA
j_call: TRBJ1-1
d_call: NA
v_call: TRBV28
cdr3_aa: CASALQGTEAFF
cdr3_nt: TGTGCCAGCGCCCTGCAGGGGACTGAAGCTTTCTTT

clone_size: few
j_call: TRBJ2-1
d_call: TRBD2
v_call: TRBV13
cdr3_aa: CASRLRTSGGNEQFF
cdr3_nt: TGTGCCAGCAGGCTTAGGACTAGCGGGGGGAATGAGCAGTTCTTC

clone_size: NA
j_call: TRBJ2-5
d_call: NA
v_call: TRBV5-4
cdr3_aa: CASSFQDQETQYF
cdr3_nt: TGTGCCAGCAGCTTTCAGGATCAAGAGACCCAGTACTTC

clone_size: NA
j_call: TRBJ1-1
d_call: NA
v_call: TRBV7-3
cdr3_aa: CASSQGQANTEAFF
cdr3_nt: TGTGCCAGCAGCCAGGGACAAGCGAACACTGAAGCTTTCTTT

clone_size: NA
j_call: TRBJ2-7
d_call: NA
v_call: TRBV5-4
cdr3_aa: CASSLDSYDQYF
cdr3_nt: TGTGCCAGCAGCCTAGACTCGTACGACCAGTACTTC

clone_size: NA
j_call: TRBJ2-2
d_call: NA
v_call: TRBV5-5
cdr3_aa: CASSPVWGRNGELFF
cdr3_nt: TGTGCCAGCAGCCCGGTCTGGGGGCGAAACGGGGAGCTGTTTTTT

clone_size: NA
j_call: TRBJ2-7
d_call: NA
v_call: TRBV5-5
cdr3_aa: CASSLESVSSYEQYF
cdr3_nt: TGTGCCAGCAGCTTGGAATCGGTGAGCTCCTACGAGCAGTACTTC

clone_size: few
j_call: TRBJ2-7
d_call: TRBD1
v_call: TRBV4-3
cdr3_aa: CASSQNAATGGFAYEQYF
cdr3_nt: TGCGCCAGCAGCCAAAACGCTGCGACAGGGGGCTTTGCTTACGAGCAGTACTTC

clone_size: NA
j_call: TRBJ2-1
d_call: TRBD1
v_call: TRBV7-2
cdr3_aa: CASSRDRLTYNEQFF
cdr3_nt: TGTGCCAGCAGCCGGGACAGGCTAACCTACAATGAGCAGTTCTTC

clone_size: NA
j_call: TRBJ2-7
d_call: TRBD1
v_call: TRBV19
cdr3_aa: CASRRTGGISEQYF
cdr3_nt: TGTGCCAGTAGACGGACAGGGGGCATCTCCGAGCAGTACTTC

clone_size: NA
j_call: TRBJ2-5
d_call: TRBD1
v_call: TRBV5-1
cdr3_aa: CASSFGTGAWETQYF
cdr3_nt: TGCGCCAGCAGCTTCGGGACAGGGGCGTGGGAGACCCAGTACTTC

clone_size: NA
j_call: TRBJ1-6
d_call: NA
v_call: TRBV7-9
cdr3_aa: CASSIPDSTLHF
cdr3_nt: TGTGCCAGCAGCATACCCGACAGCACCCTCCACTTT